The rows below give T cell receptor beta chains drawn from one sample of a study of blood T cell repertoires in COVID-19. Clones were read by immunoSEQ multiplex PCR, and TCRdb kept only the in-frame ones, dropping some. Here the sample spans 200,000 to 250,000 clones, roughly 86% being singletons. Sequenced input: PBMCs or T cells enriched from blood (not recorded which). The receptors here all came from a woman aged 50 to 60 who had recovered from COVID-19. The CDR3 runs from the conserved cysteine through the conserved F or W. A D gene is named only where the DNA matches it firmly. Some rows mark clone size as missing; the rest say once, few, many or name a class of expanded clone.

TRBV30	TRBD2	TRBJ2-3	NA	TGTGCCTGGAGTCTCCTAGCGGGAGGGGTGACAGATACGCAGTATTTT	CAWSLLAGGVTDTQYF
TRBV4-1	NA	TRBJ2-1	NA	TGCGCCAGCAGCCAAGAGTCAGGATACAATGAGCAGTTCTTC	CASSQESGYNEQFF
TRBV20-1	NA	TRBJ2-2	NA	TGCAGTGCTAGTTACAGGCGCACCGGGGAGCTGTTTTTT	CSASYRRTGELFF
TRBV6-5	NA	TRBJ1-5	NA	TGTGCCAGCAGTTCCTTCTCGCGGCAGCCCCAGCATTTT	CASSSFSRQPQHF
TRBV6-5	NA	TRBJ2-1	NA	TGTGCCAGCACCTCCGGGACAAGGACATTCAATGAGCAGTTCTTC	CASTSGTRTFNEQFF
TRBV24-1	TRBD2	TRBJ2-3	once	TGTGCCACCAGTGATTTCGGTAGCGGGGGGTCCACAGATACGCAGTATTTT	CATSDFGSGGSTDTQYF
TRBV11-3	NA	TRBJ1-5	NA	TGTGCCAGCAGCGACGGAGGGGGCAATCAGCCCCAGCATTTT	CASSDGGGNQPQHF
TRBV4-1	TRBD1	TRBJ2-1	NA	TGCGCCAGCAGCCAAACACCAACCGGGACAGGGTGGGGCTCGGAGTTCTTC	CASSQTPTGTGWGSEFF
TRBV28	NA	TRBJ1-5	NA	TGTGCCAGCCGGGGGGGACTAAAAGATCAGCCCCAGCATTTT	CASRGGLKDQPQHF
TRBV5-1	NA	TRBJ1-3	NA	TGCGCCAGCAGCTTGGACTTTTGGGGAAACACCATATATTTT	CASSLDFWGNTIYF
TRBV9	NA	TRBJ1-4	few	TGTGCCAGCAGCGTAGGGGCAGGCACAACTAATGAAAAACTGTTTTTT	CASSVGAGTTNEKLFF
TRBV2	NA	TRBJ2-1	NA	TGTGCCAGCAGTGAAGGACTAGTTACCTACAATGAGCAGTTCTTC	CASSEGLVTYNEQFF